This T cell receptor (beta chain) was captured in a study of blood T cell repertoires in COVID-19. This clone was picked up one time. The germline gives CDR1 SGHRS, CDR2 YFSETQ. The CDR3 covers 16 residues. V was pared by 2 bases and J by 4 bases, with 16 bases between. In the authors' methods: Using reference gene primer amplification, nucleated cell counts were estimated. The table came from immunoSEQ multiplex PCR; TCRdb's copy has only in-frame clones and leaves some out. V and J calls and clone size follow that table, whereas D and trimming were derived from the DNA. Among approximately 100,000 clones listed, over 70% were seen once.

This rearrangement joins TRBV5-1 to TRBJ2-1, with a tentative D call TRBD2 (5 bases). The origin of this receptor is a man in his 70s with acute or convalescent COVID-19. The sequenced material came from peripheral blood. CDR3 region: CASSFGGQPKYNEQFF. CDR3 in DNA: TGCGCCAGCAGCTTCGGAGGTCAACCTAAATACAATGAGCAGTTCTTC.